One T cell receptor (beta chain) is described in this entry. The CDR3 consists of 14 residues. Germline lookup yields CDR1 MDHEN and CDR2 SYDVKM. Germline trimming cut 9 bases from V and 7 bases from J; bases unmatched to any gene: 9. The sample is drawn from a study of blood T cell repertoires in COVID-19. Across the whole study: Sites across the United States, Italy and Spain contributed samples from acute and convalescent COVID-19. The cDNA or gDNA used as material had been derived from T cells, B-cell-depleted T cells, or PBMCs.

Original analysis: Amplification with reference gene primers provided the estimates of nucleated cell counts. Measured with immunoSEQ multiplex PCR; TCRdb has only the in-frame clones, and not every one. V and J calls and clone size are those listed in that table; D and trimming were worked out from the DNA. The table lists about 300,000 clones, about 85% of them singletons, with about an eighth in the top ten. The clonotype was recovered from a human donor in a cohort sampled during active COVID-19. The sample comprised peripheral blood. The chain joins TRBV28 to TRBJ2-1, with TRBD1 matching over 10 bases. The CDR3 DNA reads TGTGCCAGTTTGACAGGGGGCAGGCGGAATGAGCAGTTCTTC. This gives the protein CASLTGGRRNEQFF.